The clone carrying this T cell receptor beta chain has a count of ten or more. Trimming cost V 6 bases and J 0 bases, with 22 bases left between them. Looked up from germline, CDR1 is MGHRA and CDR2 is YSYEKL. This CDR3 contains 18 residues. Semi-nested PCR with Nested Universal Primer A followed constant-region reverse priming of full-length variable regions. TCRdb reanalysed the 5' RACE reads using MiXCR and keeps one entry per CDR3 protein. The table records fewer than 80,000 distinct CDR3 sequences, 22% of them present only once. Memory CD4+ T cells were sorted as CD4+CD45RO+CD25- cells. The sequence was obtained from a female donor with breast cancer. The sequencing sample was made of memory CD4+ T cells sorted from a lymph node. As to subset: memory CD4+ T cells, CD4+CD45RO+CD25-. The chain recombines TRBV4-1 with TRBJ2-3; D gene ambiguous. The CDR3 DNA reads as TGCGCCAGCAGTCCAAGAACCAGTGGCGGCCTAAGCACAGATACGCAGTATTTT. It codes for CASSPRTSGGLSTDTQYF.